This entry lists 6 T cell receptor delta chains sequenced from one sample in a study of DNA immune sequencing with unique molecular identifiers (dated by TCRdb to the early 2020s). Libraries were constructed by multiplex PCR. TCRdb lists the instrument as Illumina MiniSeq. A 32-plex assay, with primers for all 8 TRDV and 4 TRDJ genes spanning the CDR3, was used to amplify the genomic DNA. During roughly 3 cycles of barcoding PCR, a 12-nucleotide UMI was attached, and a second PCR using Illumina adapter primers followed. Clones were re-identified by TCRdb from the public reads with CATT, and rows with the same DNA were merged. The sample includes several thousand delta-chain clones, with around 13% observed a single time. The leading ten clones occupy 52% of the sample. Sequenced sample: gamma-delta T cells enriched from blood buffy coat, or unenriched PBMCs (not recorded which). These receptors came from a human donor in good health.

On this clone: A far larger clone differs by one base, so this is likely a read error. The sample holds other DNA sequences that translate to the same CDR3. The chain employs TRDV2 and TRDJ1; 8 bases align to TRDD3. J gave up 0 bases and V 3 bases, and 14 bases lay outside the gene matches. The CDR3 is 18 amino acids. Germline CDR1 reads GEAIGNYY; CDR2 reads EKD. The CDR3: CACDPVLGGPPYTDKLIF. The CDR3 DNA follows: TGTGCCTGTGACCCCGTACTGGGGGGCCCCCCGTACACCGATAAACTCATCTTT.

This clone has a handful of counts. TCRdb attributes to this sequence the protein of a much larger clone, which differs from the DNA translation at residue 13; a read error is likely, and the protein displayed is translated from the DNA. This sample also contains other DNA sequences that code for the same CDR3. The genes are TRDV2 and TRDJ3, with D possibly matching TRDD3 (5 bases). The CDR3 extends over 20 amino acids. Germline V gene lookup returns CDR1 GEAIGNYY and CDR2 EKD. The CDR3 is CACDTLGTTNGSCDTRQMFF. The CDR3 DNA reads TGTGCCTGTGACACCTTGGGGACCACGAACGGCTCCTGCGACACCCGACAGATGTTTTTC.

This clone was counted a few times. A read error is the likely source, as a far larger clone sits one nucleotide away. Other nucleotide sequences from this sample produce the same CDR3. The gene calls are TRDV2 and TRDJ3; maybe TRDD3 (5 bases). Germline values: CDR1 GEAIGNYY, CDR2 EKD. The CDR3 has 20 residues. CDR3 sequence (DNA): TGTGCGTGTGACACCTTGGGGACCACGAACGGCTCCTGGGACACCCGACAGATGTTTTTC. This codes for CACDTLGTTNGSWDTRQMFF.

This clone was found a few times. For this DNA, TCRdb reports the protein of a much larger clone, which diverges at residue 16, most likely from a read error; the protein presented here is translated directly from the DNA. DNA of the CDR3: TGTGCTTATAGGAGCGCGGGTTACCTACGTAGACTGGGGCCATTCGAAAAACTCATCTTT. Translating gives CAYRSAGYLRRLGPFEKLIF. The genes are TRAV38-2/DV8 and TRDJ1; 7 bases are a match to TRDD3. The CDR3 sequence is 20 residues long. The germline gives CDR1 TSESDYY, CDR2 QEAYKQQN. V lost 0 bases to trimming and J lost 8 bases; unmatched junction nucleotides: 25.

There are many counts of this clone. The V call is TRDV2, the J call TRDJ3; 8 bases are a match to TRDD3. The V gene end was trimmed by 3 bases and the J gene end by 0 bases; junction bases not matched to a gene: 9. The CDR3 runs to 19 residues. CDR1 is GEAIGNYY, CDR2 EKD, per germline. CDR3 loop: CACDSTGGLSSWDTRQMFF. DNA for the CDR3: TGTGCCTGTGACTCGACTGGGGGCCTCAGCTCCTGGGACACCCGACAGATGTTTTTC.

The chain uses TRDV2 and TRDJ1, with TRDD3 matching 7 bases. With V trimmed by 2 bases and J by 0 bases, 8 bases remained unmatched. Germline-derived CDR1 and CDR2 are GEAIGNYY and EKD. CDR3 size: 16 residues. The CDR3 reads CACDKLGAPNTDKLIF. DNA of the CDR3: TGTGCCTGTGACAAGCTGGGGGCTCCCAACACCGATAAACTCATCTTT.